This record concerns one T cell receptor beta chain sequence. Authors' methods: Nucleated cell counts were estimated from reference gene primer amplification. Repertoires were generated with immunoSEQ multiplex PCR, while TCRdb's copy carries only in-frame clones and drops some. Clone size and V and J calls were adopted from that table, with D and trimming inferred from the DNA. The data show roughly 290,000 clones, 70% to 90% seen once. Germline CDR1 and CDR2: GTSNPN and SVGIG (reference sequence). V lost 2 bases, J lost 9 bases, and 13 bases lay in between. The CDR3 totals 12 residues. The sample originates from a study of blood T cell repertoires in COVID-19. Study-level background: Specimens from acute and convalescent COVID-19 originated in the United States, Italy and Spain. T cells, B-cell-depleted T cells, or PBMCs supplied cDNA or gDNA.

Sequenced sample: peripheral blood. This chain joins TRBV30 and TRBJ1-2; no firm D call. This sequence originates from a woman younger than 45 who had recovered from COVID-19. CDR3 coding DNA: TGTGCCTGGAGTCTCACCTCCAGTAGCTACACCTTC. Amino acid sequence: CAWSLTSSSYTF. The complete variable domain, with remaining parts taken from reference TRBV30 and TRBJ1-2, reads SQTIHQWPATLVQPVGSPLSLECTVEGTSNPNLYWYRQAAGRGLQLLFYSVGIGQISSEVPQNLSASRPQDRQFILSSKKLLLSDSGFYLCAWSLTSSSYTFGSGTRLTVV.